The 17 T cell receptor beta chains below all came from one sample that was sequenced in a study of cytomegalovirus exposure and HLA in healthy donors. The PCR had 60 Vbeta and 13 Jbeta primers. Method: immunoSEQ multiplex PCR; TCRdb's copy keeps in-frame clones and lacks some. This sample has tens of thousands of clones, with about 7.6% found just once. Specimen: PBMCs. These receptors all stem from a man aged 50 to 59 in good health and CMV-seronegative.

The CDR3 bases are TGTGCCTGGTCAACCAAGGGACAGGGGATAAACACCATATATTTT. It codes for CAWSTKGQGINTIYF. V gene TRBV30 combines with J gene TRBJ1-3; the match to TRBD1 covers 10 bases. The CDR3 length is 15 residues. J lost 6 bases, V lost 5 bases, and 10 bases had no gene match. The germline V gene encodes CDR1 GTSNPN and CDR2 SVGIG (reference sequence).

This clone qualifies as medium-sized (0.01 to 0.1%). Here the CDR3 reads CASSYRQGNEKLFF. In DNA, the CDR3 is TGTGCCAGCAGTTATCGACAGGGGAATGAAAAACTGTTTTTT. The gene calls are TRBV6-5 and TRBJ1-4, with 8 nucleotides matching TRBD1. J lost 5 bases, V lost 3 bases, and 2 bases had no gene match. This CDR3 is built from 14 residues. Germline assignment: CDR1 MNHEY and CDR2 SVGAGI.

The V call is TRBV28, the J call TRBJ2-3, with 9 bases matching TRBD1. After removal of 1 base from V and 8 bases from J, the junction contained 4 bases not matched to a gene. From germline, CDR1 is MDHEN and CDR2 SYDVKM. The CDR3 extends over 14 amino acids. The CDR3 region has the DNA TGTGCCAGCAGTTTATTCGGGACAGGGCCTACGCAGTATTTT. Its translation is CASSLFGTGPTQYF.

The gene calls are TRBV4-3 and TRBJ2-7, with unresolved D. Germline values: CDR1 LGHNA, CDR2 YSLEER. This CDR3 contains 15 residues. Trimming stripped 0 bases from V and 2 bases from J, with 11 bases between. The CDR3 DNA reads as TGCGCCAGCAGCCAAGATGTAAACGGAGCCTACGAGCAGTACTTC. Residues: CASSQDVNGAYEQYF.

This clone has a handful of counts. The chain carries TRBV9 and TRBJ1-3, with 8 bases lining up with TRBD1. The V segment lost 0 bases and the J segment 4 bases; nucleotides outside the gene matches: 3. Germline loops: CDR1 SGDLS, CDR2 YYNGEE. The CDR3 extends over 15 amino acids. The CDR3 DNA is TGTGCCAGCAGCGTAGCGCAGGGGGCGGGAAACACCATATATTTT. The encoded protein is CASSVAQGAGNTIYF.

The CDR3 DNA reads TGCGCCAGCAGCCAAAGGTGGACAGGGGGCAACCAAGAGACCCAGTACTTC. Protein: CASSQRWTGGNQETQYF. J is TRBJ2-5 and V is TRBV4-1, with TRBD1 matching 11 bases. The V segment lost 2 bases and the J segment 0 bases; nucleotides outside the gene matches: 5. Germline CDR1 MGHRA, CDR2 YSYEKL. This CDR3 comprises 17 residues.

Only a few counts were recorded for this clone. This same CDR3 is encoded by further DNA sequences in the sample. The CDR3 loop reads CASSPRTGGGQPQHF. The CDR3 nucleotides read TGTGCCAGCAGTCCCCGGACAGGGGGCGGGCAGCCCCAGCATTTT. The J gene is TRBJ1-5, the V gene TRBV28, with 11 bases that match TRBD1. Germline CDR1 is MDHEN and CDR2 is SYDVKM. The V and J ends lost 5 bases and 7 bases, in that order; junction bases with no gene match: 7. CDR3 length: 15 amino acids.

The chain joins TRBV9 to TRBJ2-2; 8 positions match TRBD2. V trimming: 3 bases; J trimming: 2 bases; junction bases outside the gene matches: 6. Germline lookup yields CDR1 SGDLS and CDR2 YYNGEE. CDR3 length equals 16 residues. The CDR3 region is CASSGGTRDNTGELFF. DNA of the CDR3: TGTGCCAGCAGCGGAGGGACTAGGGATAACACCGGGGAGCTGTTTTTT.

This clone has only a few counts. CDR3: CASQQGGGTEAFF. In DNA form, the CDR3 reads TGTGCCAGCCAACAGGGTGGGGGCACTGAAGCTTTCTTT. V gene TRBV19 combines with J gene TRBJ1-1; D perhaps matches TRBD1 (6 bases). Germline CDR1 reads LNHDA; CDR2 reads SQIVND (reference sequence). Trimming stripped 9 bases from V and 4 bases from J, with 15 bases between. CDR3 length: 13 residues.

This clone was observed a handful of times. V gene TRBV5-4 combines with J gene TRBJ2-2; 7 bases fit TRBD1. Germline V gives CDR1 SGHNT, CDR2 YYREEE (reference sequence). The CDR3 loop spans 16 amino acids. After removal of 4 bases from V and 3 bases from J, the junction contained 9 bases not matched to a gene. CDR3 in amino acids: CASSHPGQRYTGELFF. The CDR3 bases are TGTGCCAGCAGCCACCCGGGACAGCGATACACCGGGGAGCTGTTTTTT.

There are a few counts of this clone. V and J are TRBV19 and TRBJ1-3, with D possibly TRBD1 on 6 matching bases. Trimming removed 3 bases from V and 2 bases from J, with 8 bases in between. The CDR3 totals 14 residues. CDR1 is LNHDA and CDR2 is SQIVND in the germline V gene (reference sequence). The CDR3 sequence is CASSIRGPGNTIYF. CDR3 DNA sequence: TGTGCCAGTAGTATCAGGGGACCTGGAAACACCATATATTTT.

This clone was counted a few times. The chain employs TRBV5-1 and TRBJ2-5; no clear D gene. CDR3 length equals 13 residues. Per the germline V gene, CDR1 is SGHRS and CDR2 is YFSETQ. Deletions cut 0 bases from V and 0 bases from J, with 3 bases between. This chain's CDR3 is CASSLDYQETQYF. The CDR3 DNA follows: TGCGCCAGCAGCTTGGACTACCAAGAGACCCAGTACTTC.

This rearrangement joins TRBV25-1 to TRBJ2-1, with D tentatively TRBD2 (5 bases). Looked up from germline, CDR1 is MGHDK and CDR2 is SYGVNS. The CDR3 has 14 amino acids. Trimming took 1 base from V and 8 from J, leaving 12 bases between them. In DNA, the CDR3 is TGTGCCAGCAGTGAATTTAAGGGAGTTGATGAGCAGTTCTTC. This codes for CASSEFKGVDEQFF.

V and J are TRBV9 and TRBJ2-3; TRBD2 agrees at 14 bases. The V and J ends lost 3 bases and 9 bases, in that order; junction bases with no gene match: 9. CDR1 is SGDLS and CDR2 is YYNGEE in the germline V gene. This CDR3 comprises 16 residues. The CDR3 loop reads CASSEGGLAGAWTQYF. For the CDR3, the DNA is TGTGCCAGCAGCGAGGGGGGACTAGCGGGAGCCTGGACGCAGTATTTT.

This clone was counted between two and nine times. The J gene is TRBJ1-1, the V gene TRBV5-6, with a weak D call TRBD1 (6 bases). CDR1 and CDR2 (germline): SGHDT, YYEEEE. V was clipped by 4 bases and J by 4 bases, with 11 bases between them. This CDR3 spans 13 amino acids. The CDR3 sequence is CASSPDSGTEAFF. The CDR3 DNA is TGTGCCAGCAGCCCGGACAGCGGCACTGAAGCTTTCTTT.

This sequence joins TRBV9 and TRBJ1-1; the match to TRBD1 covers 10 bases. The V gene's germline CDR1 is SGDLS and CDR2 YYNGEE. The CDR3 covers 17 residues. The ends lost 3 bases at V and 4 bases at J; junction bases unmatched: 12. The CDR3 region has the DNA TGTGCCAGCAGCGAAACTCTCCTGGGACAGGGGAGCACTGAAGCTTTCTTT. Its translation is CASSETLLGQGSTEAFF. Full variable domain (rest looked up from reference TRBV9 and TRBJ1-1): DSGVTQTPKHLITATGQRVTLRCSPRSGDLSVYWYQQSLDQGLQFLIQYYNGEERAKGNILERFSAQQFPDLHSELNLSSLELGDSALYFCASSETLLGQGSTEAFFGQGTRLTVV.

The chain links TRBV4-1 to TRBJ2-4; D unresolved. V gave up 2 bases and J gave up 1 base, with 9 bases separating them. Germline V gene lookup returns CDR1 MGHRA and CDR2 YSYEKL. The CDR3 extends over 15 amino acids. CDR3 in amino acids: CASSQLHWAKNIQYF. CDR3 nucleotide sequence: TGCGCCAGCAGCCAACTCCACTGGGCCAAAAACATTCAGTACTTC.